The source of this TCR beta chain is a study of T cell responses to AZD1222 COVID-19 vaccine. Germline loops: CDR1 MNHEY, CDR2 SVGAGI. The CDR3 length is 16 residues. The ends were cut back, 2 bases at V and 0 bases at J, with 10 bases in the middle. Clones were sequenced by immunoSEQ multiplex PCR, and TCRdb holds only the in-frame ones, with some missing. This sample has roughly 130,000 clones, with 92% found just once. This sequence joins TRBV6-5 and TRBJ2-2; D remains ambiguous. Sequenced material: peripheral blood, taken on day 0 of AZD1222 vaccination. The TCR originated in an adult in good health. In DNA form, the CDR3 reads TGTGCCAGCAGTTACCGATTGACGGCGAACACCGGGGAGCTGTTTTTT. Its protein product is CASSYRLTANTGELFF.